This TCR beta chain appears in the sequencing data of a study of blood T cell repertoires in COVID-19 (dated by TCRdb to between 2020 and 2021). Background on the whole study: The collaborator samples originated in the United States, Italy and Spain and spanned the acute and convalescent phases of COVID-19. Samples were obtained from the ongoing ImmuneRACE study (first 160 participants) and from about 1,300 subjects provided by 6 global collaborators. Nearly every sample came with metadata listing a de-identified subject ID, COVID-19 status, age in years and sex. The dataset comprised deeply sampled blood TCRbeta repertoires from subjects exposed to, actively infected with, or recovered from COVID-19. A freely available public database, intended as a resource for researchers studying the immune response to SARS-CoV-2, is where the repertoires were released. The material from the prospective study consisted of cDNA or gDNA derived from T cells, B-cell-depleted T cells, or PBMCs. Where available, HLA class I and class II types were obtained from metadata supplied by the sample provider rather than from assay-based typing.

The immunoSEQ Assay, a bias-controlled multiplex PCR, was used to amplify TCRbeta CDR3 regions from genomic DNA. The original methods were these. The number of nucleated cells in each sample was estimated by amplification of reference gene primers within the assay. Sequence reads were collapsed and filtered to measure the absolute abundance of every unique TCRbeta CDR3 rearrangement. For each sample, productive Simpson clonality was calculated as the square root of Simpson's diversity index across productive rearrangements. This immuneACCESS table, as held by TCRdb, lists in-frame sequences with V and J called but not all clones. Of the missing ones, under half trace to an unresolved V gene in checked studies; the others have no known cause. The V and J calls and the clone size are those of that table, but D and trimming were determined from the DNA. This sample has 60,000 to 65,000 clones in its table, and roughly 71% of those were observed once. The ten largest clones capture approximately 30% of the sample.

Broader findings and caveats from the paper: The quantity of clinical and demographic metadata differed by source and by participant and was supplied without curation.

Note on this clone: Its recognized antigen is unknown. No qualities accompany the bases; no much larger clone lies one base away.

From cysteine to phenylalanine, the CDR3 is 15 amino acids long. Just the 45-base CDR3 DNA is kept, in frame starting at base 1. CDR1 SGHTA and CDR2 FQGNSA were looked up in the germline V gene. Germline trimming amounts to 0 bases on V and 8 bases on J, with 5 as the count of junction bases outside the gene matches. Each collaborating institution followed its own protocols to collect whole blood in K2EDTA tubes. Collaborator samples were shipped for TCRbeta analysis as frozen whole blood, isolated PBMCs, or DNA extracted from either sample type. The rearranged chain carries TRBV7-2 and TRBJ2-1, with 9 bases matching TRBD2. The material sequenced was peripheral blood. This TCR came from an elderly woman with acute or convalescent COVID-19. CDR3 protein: CASSLASGSFDEQFF. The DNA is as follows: TGTGCCAGCAGCTTAGCTAGCGGGAGTTTCGATGAGCAGTTCTTC.